This record concerns one TCR beta chain sequence. Trimming took 6 bases from V and 1 from J; bases not matched to a gene: 7. Looked up from germline, CDR1 is SNHLY and CDR2 is FYNNEI. This CDR3 spans 15 amino acids. These data are taken from a study of blood T cell repertoires in COVID-19. For the study at large: Samples taken during acute and convalescent COVID-19 were collected in the United States, Italy and Spain.

Source study methods: Scientists estimated how many nucleated cells there were by amplifying reference gene primers. Assay: immunoSEQ multiplex PCR; the TCRdb copy retains only in-frame clones and omits some. The DNA gave D and trimming, while V, J and clone size come from that table. The table includes 400,000 to 550,000 clones, around 89% detected once. Sample: peripheral blood. This TCR came from a woman aged 30 to 39 with acute or convalescent COVID-19. This chain joins TRBV2 and TRBJ2-7; 9 nucleotides match TRBD1. The CDR3 region is CASRDGTGSSYEQYF. The CDR3 nucleotides are TGTGCCAGCAGGGATGGGACAGGGAGTTCCTACGAGCAGTACTTC. Supplemented by reference TRBV2 and TRBJ2-7, the full variable domain reads EPEVTQTPSHQVTQMGQEVILRCVPISNHLYFYWYRQILGQKVEFLVSFYNNEISEKSEIFDDQFSVERPDGSNFTLKIRSTKLEDSAMYFCASRDGTGSSYEQYFGPGTRLTVT.